These 20 T cell receptor beta chains were all obtained from the same sample, sequenced in a study of T cell changes during pregnancy in multiple sclerosis. Sequencing was performed with immunoSEQ multiplex PCR; in TCRdb, only in-frame clones are kept and a portion is missing. The sample lists about 110,000 clones; around 90% were seen once. The starting material was peripheral blood, obtained in the third trimester of pregnancy. These receptors were taken from a female donor with multiple sclerosis, enrolled in a pregnancy study.

This rearrangement joins TRBV5-6 to TRBJ1-6, with 9 bases identical to TRBD1. This CDR3 region has 16 residues. The germline V gene encodes CDR1 SGHDT and CDR2 YYEEEE. J gave up 7 bases and V 5 bases, and 10 bases lay outside the gene matches. CDR3 bases: TGTGCCAGCAGACCGACCGGGACAGGGTTCAATTCACCCCTCCACTTT. It codes for CASRPTGTGFNSPLHF.

CDR3 sequence: CAWSRTHLAGDEQFF. The CDR3 coding sequence is TGTGCCTGGAGTAGGACACACTTAGCGGGAGATGAGCAGTTCTTC. The gene calls are TRBV30 and TRBJ2-1, with TRBD2 matching over 9 bases. There are 15 residues in the CDR3. Germline CDR1 GTSNPN, CDR2 SVGIG (reference sequence). After removal of 2 bases from V and 8 bases from J, the junction contained 10 bases not matched to a gene.

V gene TRBV4-2 combines with J gene TRBJ2-7, with 8 positions matching TRBD2. This CDR3 has 15 residues. The junction had 4 bases not matched to a gene; V was cut back by 3 bases and J by 0 bases. From germline, CDR1 is LGHNA and CDR2 YNFKEQ. The CDR3 loop reads CASSQERGYSYEQYF. In nucleotides, the CDR3 is TGTGCCAGCAGCCAGGAGCGGGGGTACTCCTACGAGCAGTACTTC.

V gene TRBV14 combines with J gene TRBJ2-5, with 7 bases that match TRBD1. The CDR3 runs to 15 residues. Germline CDR1 reads SGHDN; CDR2 reads FVKESK. J was trimmed by 5 bases and V by 0 bases; bases with no gene match: 6. CDR3 coding DNA: TGTGCCAGCAGCCAAGATAGGACAGGTTGGGAGACCCAGTACTTC. Translation gives CASSQDRTGWETQYF.

This clone was seen just once. The CDR3 spells CASTLDSNEQYF. CDR3 nucleotide sequence: TGTGCCAGCACCCTGGACAGCAACGAGCAGTACTTC. This chain connects TRBV11-2 to TRBJ2-7, with a weak D call TRBD1 (6 bases). The CDR3 is made up of 12 amino acids. The V gene's germline CDR1 is SGHAT and CDR2 FQNNGV. V lost 7 bases, J lost 5 bases, and 12 bases lay in between. The variable domain in full, completed from reference TRBV11-2 and TRBJ2-7, reads EAGVAQSPRYKIIEKRQSVAFWCNPISGHATLYWYQQILGQGPKLLIQFQNNGVVDDSQLPKDRFSAERLKGVDSTLKIQPAKLEDSAVYLCASTLDSNEQYFGPGTRLTVT.

J is TRBJ1-1 and V is TRBV9, with TRBD1 matching 7 bases. This CDR3 has 14 amino acids. CDR1 and CDR2 from the germline V gene are SGDLS and YYNGEE. V lost 3 bases to trimming and J lost 0 bases; unmatched junction nucleotides: 2. The DNA for the CDR3 is TGTGCCAGCAGCGCGACAGGGTTGAACACTGAAGCTTTCTTT. Amino acid sequence: CASSATGLNTEAFF.

The genes are TRBV6-6 and TRBJ2-7; tentative D call: TRBD1 (6 bases). The CDR3 runs to 16 residues. In germline, CDR1 is MNHNY, CDR2 SVGAGI (reference sequence). V was clipped by 0 bases and J by 0 bases, with 12 bases between them. CDR3 nucleotides: TGTGCCAGCAGTTACTCAAAGGGGACAAGCTCCTACGAGCAGTACTTC. Residues: CASSYSKGTSSYEQYF.

The rearrangement uses TRBV11-2 and TRBJ1-6, with TRBD1 identical over 8 bases. With 4 bases clipped from V and 10 bases from J, the junction kept 12 bases outside the gene matches. Germline CDR1 is SGHAT and CDR2 is FQNNGV. CDR3 size: 16 residues. CDR3 region: CASSSTRGQYLSPLHF. The CDR3 DNA follows: TGTGCCAGCAGCTCGACCAGGGGGCAGTATTTGTCACCCCTCCACTTT.

V gene TRBV4-1 combines with J gene TRBJ2-7; weak D call: TRBD1 (6 bases). V was pared by 0 bases and J by 4 bases, with 13 bases between. This CDR3 has 15 residues. CDR1 is MGHRA, CDR2 YSYEKL, per germline. CDR3 nucleotide sequence: TGCGCCAGCAGCCAAGAAGTGACAGGTAGATACGAGCAGTACTTC. This encodes CASSQEVTGRYEQYF.

The rearrangement joins TRBV11-3 to TRBJ2-3, with D perhaps TRBD1 (6 bases). Germline CDR1 is SGHNT and CDR2 is YENEEA. This CDR3 spans 13 amino acids. V lost 3 bases, J lost 6 bases, and 10 bases lay in between. CDR3 region: CASSFAGEDTQYF. As DNA, the CDR3 is TGTGCCAGCAGCTTCGCAGGGGAGGATACGCAGTATTTT. Looking up the rest from reference TRBV11-3 and TRBJ2-3 gives the full variable domain: EAGVVQSPRYKIIEKKQPVAFWCNPISGHNTLYWYLQNLGQGPELLIRYENEEAVDDSQLPKDRFSAERLKGVDSTLKIQPAELGDSAVYLCASSFAGEDTQYFGPGTRLTVL.

The chain couples TRBV28 to TRBJ2-3; 7 bases fit TRBD2. There are 14 residues in the CDR3. V was clipped by 6 bases and J by 2 bases; unmatched bases: 5. Germline values: CDR1 MDHEN, CDR2 SYDVKM. CDR3 loop: CASRPSGATDTQYF. In DNA, the CDR3 is TGTGCCAGCAGACCCAGCGGGGCCACAGATACGCAGTATTTT.

The chain couples TRBV11-1 to TRBJ1-2, with D perhaps matching TRBD1 (6 bases). CDR3 length: 14 amino acids. The V and J ends lost 4 bases and 4 bases respectively, with 13 bases between them. CDR1 SGHAT and CDR2 FQDESV come from the germline V gene (reference sequence). The CDR3 spells CASSSFGQTYGYTF. The CDR3 region has the DNA TGTGCCAGCAGCTCCTTTGGACAGACCTATGGCTACACCTTC.

The V gene is TRBV2, the J gene TRBJ1-4; no clear D. CDR1 and CDR2 from the germline V gene are SNHLY and FYNNEI. This CDR3 region has 14 residues. The V and J ends lost 6 bases and 4 bases respectively, with 12 bases between them. Here the CDR3 DNA reads TGTGCCAGCAGCACCAGGAGGTTTAATGAAAAACTGTTTTTT. This encodes CASSTRRFNEKLFF.

The J gene is TRBJ2-5, the V gene TRBV5-8, with D maybe TRBD2 (7 bases). CDR1 is SGHTS and CDR2 is YDEGEE in the germline V gene. There are 17 residues in the CDR3. Deletions cut 4 bases from V and 1 base from J, with 20 bases between. CDR3 loop: CASSLPGGPRGQETQYF. The CDR3 region has the DNA TGTGCCAGCAGCCTCCCCGGGGGGCCTCGGGGCCAAGAGACCCAGTACTTC.

The chain has TRBV2 and TRBJ2-2; a weak D match, TRBD1 (6 bases). CDR1 is SNHLY, CDR2 FYNNEI, per germline. V lost 6 bases and J 7 bases, leaving 12 bases between the germline ends. The CDR3 sequence is 13 residues long. Here the CDR3 reads CASRGPGDGELFF. CDR3 sequence (DNA): TGTGCCAGCAGAGGGCCAGGGGACGGGGAGCTGTTTTTT.

This chain uses TRBV7-9 with TRBJ2-3; 12 positions match TRBD2. V was clipped by 5 bases and J by 1 base; unmatched bases: 4. The CDR3 totals 16 residues. In germline, CDR1 is SEHNR, CDR2 FQNEAQ (reference sequence). CDR3 bases: TGTGCCAGCAGCCGTAGACTAGCGGGGGGCACAGATACGCAGTATTTT. Its translation is CASSRRLAGGTDTQYF.

The rearrangement links TRBV7-9 to TRBJ1-3, with unresolved D. The germline V and J ends were trimmed by 2 bases and 0 bases, with 5 bases remaining between them. CDR1 SEHNR and CDR2 FQNEAQ come from the germline V gene (reference sequence). The CDR3 is 14 amino acids. In nucleotides, the CDR3 is TGTGCCAGCAGCTTAACAATCTCTGGAAACACCATATATTTT. It is translated as CASSLTISGNTIYF.

This chain joins TRBV5-1 and TRBJ2-3, with 14 positions matching TRBD2. The CDR3 length is 15 residues. CDR1 is SGHRS and CDR2 is YFSETQ in the germline V gene. The J segment lost 4 bases and the V segment lost 6 bases, leaving 4 bases of the junction unmatched. This CDR3 reads CASTQGLAGADTQYF. Written as DNA, the CDR3 is TGCGCCAGCACCCAGGGACTAGCGGGAGCAGATACGCAGTATTTT.

This clone was observed a handful of times. V gene TRBV7-9 combines with J gene TRBJ1-1; unclear D gene. The CDR3 covers 14 residues. V was shortened by 0 bases and J by 0 bases, with 5 bases between the two germline ends. Germline V gives CDR1 SEHNR, CDR2 FQNEAQ (reference sequence). The CDR3 protein is CASSLAPVNTEAFF. In DNA form, the CDR3 reads TGTGCCAGCAGCTTAGCGCCGGTGAACACTGAAGCTTTCTTT.

The chain links TRBV5-5 to TRBJ2-2; TRBD2 matches 7 bases. The CDR3 extends over 14 amino acids. Germline CDR1 reads SGHKS; CDR2 reads YYEKEE (reference sequence). The ends lost 5 bases at V and 2 bases at J; junction bases unmatched: 3. The CDR3 loop is CASSPGGNTGELFF. For the CDR3, the DNA is TGTGCCAGCAGTCCGGGGGGAAACACCGGGGAGCTGTTTTTT.